This TCR beta chain was sequenced for a study of cytomegalovirus exposure and HLA in healthy donors. Findings of the study overall: Some TCR beta chains (more than 150 of them) were listed as cytomegalovirus-associated.

The CDR3 runs 13 residues. In germline, CDR1 is SGHKS, CDR2 YYEKEE (reference sequence). The germline V and J ends were trimmed by 6 bases and 5 bases, with 14 bases remaining between them. The PCR ran on 60 Vbeta and 13 Jbeta primers. As processed by the authors: As a later analysis found, there were 70 million to 90 million unique TCR beta chains, of which roughly 11 million were shared. The method was immunoSEQ multiplex PCR; TCRdb's version includes in-frame clones alone and lacks a portion of them. Clone size and V and J calls were adopted from that table, with D and trimming inferred from the DNA. The table records 90,000 to 110,000 clones, about three quarters of them present only once. Of note for this clone: Its antigen is not identified.

V usage is TRBV5-5 and J usage is TRBJ2-5; the D gene is possibly TRBD2 (6 bases). This receptor was obtained from a woman between 35 and 50 years old in good health and CMV-seropositive. The sample comprised PBMCs. This CDR3 is CASNLQLAETQYF. In DNA, the CDR3 is TGTGCCAGCAACCTTCAGCTAGCGGAGACCCAGTACTTC.